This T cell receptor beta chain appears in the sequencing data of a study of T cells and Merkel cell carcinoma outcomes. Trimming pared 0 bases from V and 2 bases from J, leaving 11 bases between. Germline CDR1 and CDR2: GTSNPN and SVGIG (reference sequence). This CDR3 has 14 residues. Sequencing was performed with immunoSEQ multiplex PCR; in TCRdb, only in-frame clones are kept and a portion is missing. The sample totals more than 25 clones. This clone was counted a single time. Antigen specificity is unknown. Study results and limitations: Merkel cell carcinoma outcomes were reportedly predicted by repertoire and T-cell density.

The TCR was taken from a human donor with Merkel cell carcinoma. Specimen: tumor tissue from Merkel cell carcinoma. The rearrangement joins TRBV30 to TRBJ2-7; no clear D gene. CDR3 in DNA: TGTGCCTGGAGTGTTAAGCAGCTCCCCTACGAGCAGTACTTC. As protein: CAWSVKQLPYEQYF.